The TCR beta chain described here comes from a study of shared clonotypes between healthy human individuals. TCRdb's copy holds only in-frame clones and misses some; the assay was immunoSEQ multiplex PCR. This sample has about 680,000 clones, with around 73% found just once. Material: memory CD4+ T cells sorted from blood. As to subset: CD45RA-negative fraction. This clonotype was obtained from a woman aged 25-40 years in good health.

CDR3 DNA: TGTGCCAGCAGCGGTCAGAGTGTGGGGGAGACCCAGTACTTC. It is translated as CASSGQSVGETQYF. The J gene is TRBJ2-5, the V gene TRBV2; no clear D. Germline-derived CDR1 and CDR2 are SNHLY and FYNNEI. Trimming stripped 6 bases from V and 5 bases from J, with 16 bases between. The CDR3 extends over 14 amino acids.